This TCR beta chain is drawn from a study of graft-versus-host responses after intestinal transplantation (dated by TCRdb to the early 2020s). Regarding the study in general: The transplants that recipients received were multivisceral, liver-intestinal, or isolated intestinal. All recipients received anti-thymocyte globulin induction followed by maintenance tacrolimus and steroids for about three years. After intestinal transplantation, graft-versus-host and host-versus-graft alloreactive T cell clones in the graft, circulation and bone marrow were tracked using bulk TCR-beta CDR3 sequencing. Alloreactive clones were identified by sequencing pre-transplant mixed lymphocyte reaction products and comparing them with unstimulated pre-transplant donor and recipient T cells. A cohort of 20 to 25 intestinal transplant recipients, including one retransplant, was enrolled, and a few patients lacking pretransplant specimens were excluded. Donor T cell macrochimerism was defined as a peak of at least 4% donor T cells among recipient peripheral blood mononuclear cells. Instead of going to the commercial service, samples from three later patients were sequenced in-house on an Illumina MiSeq and processed with MiXCR. Beyond this particular receptor, the publication reports: GvH clones were found in recipient bone marrow, and some of the GvH clones appeared earlier in ileal mucosa or blood, which is consistent with an intestinal mucosal origin. In the allografts of patients with donor T cell macrochimerism, GvH to HvG T cell clonal ratios were high. The relatively low number and heterogeneity of intestinal transplant patients limited the conclusions. Peak levels of circulating GvH clones were associated with declines in HvG clones early after transplant.

The germline V gene (reference sequence) supplies CDR1 SEHNR and CDR2 FQNEAQ. V gives up 1 base and J gives up 7 bases, and the segment between their germline ends measures 17 bases. The CDR3 holds 16 amino acids from the cysteine to the phenylalanine. The retained sequence is limited to the CDR3, 48 bases, with the frame set at the first base. Reading the label with the study, this specimen's time point is: cells obtained before transplantation from donor or recipient. CD3+CD4+ and CD3+CD8+ populations were FACS-sorted from unstimulated pre-transplant donor and recipient cells taken from spleen or lymph nodes. Details on this clone: The specificity of this receptor is unknown. Base-call qualities are not available, and no considerably larger clone is one nucleotide away.

The library relied on the immunoSEQ multiplex PCR assay. For most patients, genomic DNA was isolated with the Qiagen DNeasy Blood and Tissue Kit and shipped frozen to Adaptive Biotechnologies for TCR sequencing. For most patients, genomic DNA was subjected to high-throughput TCR-beta CDR3 sequencing by Adaptive Biotechnologies. In the original analysis: Adaptive's ImmunoSEQ software was the source of the TCR sequencing data for around 20 patients, while a few other patients were processed with MiXCR and VDJtools. To correct CD4 versus CD8 sorting errors, any sequence found in both subsets at a frequency ratio below 5:1 was removed. Because the origin of CDR3 nucleotide sequences shared between donor and recipient could not be assigned, those sequences were removed. To count as alloreactive, a clone needed at least 2-fold expansion over unstimulated cells and a minimum CFSE-low frequency of 0.002% (template counts) or 0.001% (read counts). Mappable clones were those detected in sequenced pre-transplant spleen, lymph node, or MLR CFSE-low populations of the donor or recipient. Cumulative frequency of alloreactive clones was calculated as a percentage of all sequences weighted by copy number. Imported from immuneACCESS, the table was reduced by TCRdb to in-frame sequences with V and J called. These copies leave out some clones; in studies compared against another copy, an unresolved V gene accounts for under half, and the cause of the remainder is not known. V and J calls and clone size follow that table, whereas D and trimming were derived from the DNA. The sample contains roughly 120,000 clones, 93% of them found a single time. 0.4% to 0.55% of the sample comes from the top ten.

Sequenced material: unstimulated CD8+ T cells sorted from spleen or lymph node cells, taken before intestinal transplant. The V gene is TRBV7-9 and the J gene is TRBJ2-1, with the D segment possibly TRBD1 or TRBD2, each aligning over 7 bases. This TCR was recovered from a human donor who received an intestinal transplant. DNA sequence: TGTGCCAGCAGCTTAGTAGGGGGCAGGGGAGGGAATGAGCAGTTCTTC. It translates as CASSLVGGRGGNEQFF.